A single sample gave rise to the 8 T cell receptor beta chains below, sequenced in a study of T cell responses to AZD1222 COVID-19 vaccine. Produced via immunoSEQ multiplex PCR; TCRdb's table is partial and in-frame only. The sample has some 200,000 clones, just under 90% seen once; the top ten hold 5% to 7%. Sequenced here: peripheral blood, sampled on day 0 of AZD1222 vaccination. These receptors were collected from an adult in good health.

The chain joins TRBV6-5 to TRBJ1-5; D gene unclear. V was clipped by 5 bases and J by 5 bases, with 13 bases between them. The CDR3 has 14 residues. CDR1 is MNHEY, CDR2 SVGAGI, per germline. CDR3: CASSPNLIDQPQHF. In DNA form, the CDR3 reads TGTGCCAGCAGTCCAAACCTAATAGATCAGCCCCAGCATTTT.

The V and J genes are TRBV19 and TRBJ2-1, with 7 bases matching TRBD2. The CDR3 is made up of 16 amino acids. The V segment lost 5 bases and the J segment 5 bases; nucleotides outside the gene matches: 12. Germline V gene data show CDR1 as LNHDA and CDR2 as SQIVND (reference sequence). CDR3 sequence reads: CASSARWGREHNEQFF. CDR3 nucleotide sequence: TGTGCCAGTAGTGCTCGATGGGGGAGGGAGCACAATGAGCAGTTCTTC.

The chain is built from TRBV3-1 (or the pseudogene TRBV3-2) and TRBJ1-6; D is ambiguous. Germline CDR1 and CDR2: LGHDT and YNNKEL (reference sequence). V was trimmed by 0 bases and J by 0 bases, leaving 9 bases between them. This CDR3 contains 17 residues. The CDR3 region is CASSQDLGSSYNSPLHF. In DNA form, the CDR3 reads TGTGCCAGCAGCCAAGATTTGGGGAGCTCCTATAATTCACCCCTCCACTTT.

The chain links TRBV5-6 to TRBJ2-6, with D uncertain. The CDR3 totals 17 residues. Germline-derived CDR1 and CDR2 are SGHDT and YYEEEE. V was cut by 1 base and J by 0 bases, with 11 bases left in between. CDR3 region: CASSLYTSFSGANVLTF. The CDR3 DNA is TGTGCCAGCAGCTTGTATACATCATTCTCTGGGGCCAACGTCCTGACTTTC.

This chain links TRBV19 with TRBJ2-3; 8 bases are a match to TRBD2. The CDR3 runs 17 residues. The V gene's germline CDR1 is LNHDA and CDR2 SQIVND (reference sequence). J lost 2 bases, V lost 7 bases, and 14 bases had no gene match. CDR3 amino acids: CASMGYGASGFTDTQYF. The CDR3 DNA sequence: TGTGCCAGTATGGGGTACGGGGCTAGCGGGTTCACAGATACGCAGTATTTT.

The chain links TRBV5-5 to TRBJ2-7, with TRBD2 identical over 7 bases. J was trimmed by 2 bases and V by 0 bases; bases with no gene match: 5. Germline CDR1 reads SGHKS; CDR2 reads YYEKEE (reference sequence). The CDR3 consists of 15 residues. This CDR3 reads CASSLELARTYEQYF. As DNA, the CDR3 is TGTGCCAGCAGCTTGGAACTAGCGCGCACCTACGAGCAGTACTTC.

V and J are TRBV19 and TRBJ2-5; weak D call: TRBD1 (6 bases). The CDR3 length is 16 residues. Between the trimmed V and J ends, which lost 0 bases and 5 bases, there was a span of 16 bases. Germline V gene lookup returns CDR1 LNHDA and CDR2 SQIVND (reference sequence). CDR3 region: CASSIDRIRGRETQYF. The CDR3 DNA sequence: TGTGCCAGTAGTATAGATCGGATCAGGGGAAGGGAGACCCAGTACTTC.

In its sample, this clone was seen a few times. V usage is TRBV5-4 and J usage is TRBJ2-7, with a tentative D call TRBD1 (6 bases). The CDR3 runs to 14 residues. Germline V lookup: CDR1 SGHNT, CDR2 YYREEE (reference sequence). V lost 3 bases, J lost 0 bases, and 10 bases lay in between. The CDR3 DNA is TGTGCCAGCAGCTCGGACAGCTACTCCTACGAGCAGTACTTC. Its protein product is CASSSDSYSYEQYF. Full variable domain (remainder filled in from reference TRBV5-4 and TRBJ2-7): ETGVTQSPTHLIKTRGQQVTLRCSSQSGHNTVSWYQQALGQGPQFIFQYYREEENGRGNFPPRFSGLQFPNYSSELNVNALELDDSALYLCASSSDSYSYEQYFGPGTRLTVT.